What follows are 32 T cell receptor beta chains derived from one specimen sequenced in a study of blood T cell repertoires in COVID-19. Assay: immunoSEQ multiplex PCR; the TCRdb copy retains only in-frame clones and omits some. The profile covers some 260,000 clones, with around 89% appearing a single time and 6% to 6.5% taken by the ten largest. Sequencing was carried out using peripheral blood. The receptors shown here come from a woman aged 25 to 45 with COVID-19, enrolled during active disease.

The chain recombines TRBV6-1 with TRBJ1-5, with D perhaps matching TRBD1 (6 bases). V lost 3 bases, J lost 3 bases, and 12 bases lay in between. CDR1 is MNHNS and CDR2 is SASEGT in the germline V gene. CDR3 length: 15 amino acids. In DNA form, the CDR3 reads TGTGCCAGCAGTGATAGACAGGAAAACAATCAGCCCCAGCATTTT. Translation: CASSDRQENNQPQHF.

The rearrangement links TRBV7-2 to TRBJ2-5, with 12 bases lining up with TRBD2. The germline gives CDR1 SGHTA, CDR2 FQGNSA. The trim removed 1 base at V and 5 bases at J, leaving 11 bases unmatched. The CDR3 consists of 18 residues. The DNA of the CDR3 is TGTGCCAGCAGCTTAGAGCGGGCTAGCGGGAGGGCAGGGGAGACCCAGTACTTC. It encodes CASSLERASGRAGETQYF.

Turning to this clone: This could be a read error, since a much larger clone is one nucleotide away. The chain links TRBV4-1 to TRBJ1-1, with TRBD1 identical over 7 bases. The junction had 5 bases not matched to a gene; V was cut back by 4 bases and J by 3 bases. Germline values: CDR1 MGHRA, CDR2 YSYEKL. The CDR3 has 14 residues. The CDR3 loop reads CASSRVQGYTEAFF. The DNA of the CDR3 is TGCGCCAGCAGCCGAGTACAGGGGTACACTGAAGCTTTCTTT.

The CDR3 DNA follows: TGTGCCAGCAGCGAGACAGGAGGTTATGGCTACACCTTC. The encoded protein is CASSETGGYGYTF. J is TRBJ1-2 and V is TRBV9, with D maybe TRBD1 (6 bases). V was clipped by 3 bases and J by 5 bases, with 11 bases between them. CDR1 and CDR2 (germline): SGDLS, YYNGEE. The length of the CDR3 is 13 residues.

The chain is built from TRBV28 and TRBJ2-3, with 8 nucleotides matching TRBD1. CDR1 is MDHEN and CDR2 is SYDVKM in the germline V gene. The CDR3 has 13 residues. Trimming took 7 bases from V and 3 from J; bases not matched to a gene: 3. Here the CDR3 reads CASKRQGTDTQYF. CDR3 bases: TGTGCCAGCAAAAGACAGGGGACAGATACGCAGTATTTT.

The chain employs TRBV7-8 and TRBJ2-5, with D tentatively TRBD2 (5 bases). The ends were cut back, 1 base at V and 4 bases at J, with 13 bases in the middle. Germline V CDR1 and CDR2: SGHVS, FQNEAQ. This CDR3 region has 15 residues. CDR3 sequence: CASSLEWGERETQYF. The CDR3 bases are TGTGCCAGCAGCTTAGAATGGGGAGAGAGAGAGACCCAGTACTTC.

This clone was picked up a small number of times. The J gene is TRBJ1-5, the V gene TRBV2, with 9 bases matching TRBD1. CDR3 length: 14 residues. Germline V gives CDR1 SNHLY, CDR2 FYNNEI. The V segment lost 3 bases and the J segment 8 bases; nucleotides outside the gene matches: 5. Written as DNA, the CDR3 is TGTGCCAGCAGTGAGGGGGACAGGGTCAAGCCCCAGCATTTT. Translated: CASSEGDRVKPQHF.

This chain links TRBV7-9 with TRBJ2-1; TRBD2 matches 8 bases. The CDR3 is 14 amino acids. Germline V gene data show CDR1 as SEHNR and CDR2 as FQNEAQ (reference sequence). J gave up 8 bases and V 5 bases, and 8 bases lay outside the gene matches. Written as DNA, the CDR3 is TGTGCCAGCAGCGCCGGGACTAGTAGGCATGAGCAGTTCTTC. Its translation is CASSAGTSRHEQFF.

V usage is TRBV4-1 and J usage is TRBJ2-5; 10 nucleotides line up with TRBD2. The CDR3 consists of 17 residues. V dropped 4 bases and J dropped 9; count of bases not matched to a gene: 17. From germline, CDR1 is MGHRA and CDR2 YSYEKL. DNA of the CDR3: TGCGCCAGCAGCCCGCTAGCGGGGGTACCCCCGAGAGGGTCCCAGTACTTC. This sequence encodes CASSPLAGVPPRGSQYF.

The chain carries TRBV5-4 and TRBJ1-1; TRBD1 aligns across 9 bases. Germline values: CDR1 SGHNT, CDR2 YYREEE (reference sequence). J gave up 3 bases and V 5 bases, and 8 bases lay outside the gene matches. The CDR3 contains 15 residues. CDR3 nucleotide sequence: TGTGCCAGCAGTCCCGGGACAGGGAGGGACACTGAAGCTTTCTTT. It encodes CASSPGTGRDTEAFF.

The chain combines TRBV10-3 with TRBJ2-7; possibly TRBD1 for D (5 bases). Germline CDR1 is ENHRY and CDR2 is SYGVKD. V lost 10 bases to trimming and J lost 4 bases, with 14 bases between them. The CDR3 sequence is 12 residues long. DNA for the CDR3: TGTGCCACAGAGTTACAGGTATACGAGCAGTACTTC. This sequence encodes CATELQVYEQYF.

The chain has TRBV4-3 and TRBJ1-4, with D unresolved. Trimming took off 0 bases at V and 0 bases at J, with 8 bases between the two ends. The germline V gene has CDR1 LGHNA and CDR2 YSLEER. This CDR3 comprises 16 residues. Written as DNA, the CDR3 is TGCGCCAGCAGCCAAGATTTACTGACAACTAATGAAAAACTGTTTTTT. Translating it yields CASSQDLLTTNEKLFF.

The chain uses TRBV5-5 and TRBJ2-2, with 10 bases identical to TRBD2. The V gene end was trimmed by 3 bases and the J gene end by 4 bases; junction bases not matched to a gene: 0. Germline CDR1 SGHKS, CDR2 YYEKEE (reference sequence). The CDR3 has 14 amino acids. The CDR3 region is CASSSSGSTGELFF. The CDR3 DNA is TGTGCCAGCAGCTCTAGCGGGAGCACCGGGGAGCTGTTTTTT.

The V and J genes are TRBV27 and TRBJ2-5, with 10 bases aligning to TRBD2. The trim removed 7 bases at V and 5 bases at J, leaving 7 bases unmatched. Germline V CDR1 and CDR2: MNHEY, SMNVEV (reference sequence). The CDR3 contains 14 residues. CDR3 amino acids: CASKAGGLLETQYF. The CDR3, as DNA: TGTGCCAGCAAAGCGGGGGGGCTTCTGGAGACCCAGTACTTC.

This clone was observed a handful of times. The rearrangement joins TRBV5-6 to TRBJ2-3; 8 bases match TRBD2. CDR1 and CDR2 (germline): SGHDT, YYEEEE. The junction had 19 bases not matched to a gene; V was cut back by 2 bases and J by 8 bases. The CDR3 extends over 18 amino acids. CDR3 bases: TGTGCCAGCAGCTTTCGGGCCGGGACTAGTACGTGGGCGGGTACGCAGTATTTT. This encodes CASSFRAGTSTWAGTQYF.

This rearrangement joins TRBV24-1 to TRBJ2-3; 7 nucleotides align to TRBD2. Germline V lookup: CDR1 KGHDR, CDR2 SFDVKD. Unmatched junction bases numbered 14, after V lost 5 bases and J lost 4 bases. The CDR3 is 17 amino acids. CDR3 coding DNA: TGTGCCACCAGTGGAGAAGCGGGAAACCGAGCCCCAGATACGCAGTATTTT. It encodes CATSGEAGNRAPDTQYF.

This clone appeared a single time. The chain uses TRBV7-2 and TRBJ2-5, with 8 bases that match TRBD2. This CDR3 is built from 14 residues. Germline V gene sequence: CDR1 SGHTA, CDR2 FQGNSA. V lost 7 bases to trimming and J lost 5 bases; unmatched junction nucleotides: 9. CDR3 nucleotides: TGTGCCAGCACCCGGACCCCGGGGGGGGAGACCCAGTACTTC. This sequence encodes CASTRTPGGETQYF.

The V and J genes are TRBV5-4 and TRBJ2-3, with a possible D match to TRBD1 (5 bases). Germline V gene lookup returns CDR1 SGHNT and CDR2 YYREEE (reference sequence). This CDR3 contains 15 residues. The ends were cut back, 0 bases at V and 2 bases at J, with 10 bases in the middle. Here the CDR3 reads CASSLGGENTDTQYF. CDR3 coding DNA: TGTGCCAGCAGCTTGGGGGGCGAAAACACAGATACGCAGTATTTT.

The chain carries TRBV7-2 and TRBJ2-1; TRBD1 agrees at 11 bases. Germline V gene lookup returns CDR1 SGHTA and CDR2 FQGNSA. The CDR3 spans 15 residues. Germline trimming cut 4 bases from V and 6 bases from J; bases unmatched to any gene: 5. The CDR3 loop is CASSYPGQGVNEQFF. As DNA, the CDR3 is TGTGCCAGCAGCTATCCGGGACAGGGGGTCAATGAGCAGTTCTTC.

The chain couples TRBV2 to TRBJ1-1, with 7 bases lining up with TRBD1. This CDR3 is 17 amino acids long. Germline V CDR1 and CDR2: SNHLY, FYNNEI. The J segment lost 0 bases and the V segment lost 7 bases, leaving 14 bases of the junction unmatched. This CDR3 reads CASTEFIRDSMNTEAFF. Here the CDR3 DNA reads TGTGCCAGCACCGAATTTATCCGGGACAGCATGAACACTGAAGCTTTCTTT.

The CDR3 loop reads CASSEYGTPNEQFF. CDR3 nucleotides: TGTGCCAGCAGTGAATACGGGACTCCCAATGAGCAGTTCTTC. This rearrangement joins TRBV25-1 to TRBJ2-1, with a weak D call TRBD2 (6 bases). Per germline, CDR1 MGHDK and CDR2 SYGVNS. The CDR3 covers 14 residues. V lost 0 bases to trimming and J lost 6 bases, with 9 bases between them.

This chain uses TRBV15 with TRBJ2-3; TRBD1 agrees at 8 bases. This CDR3 is 14 amino acids long. Germline trimming cut 1 base from V and 5 bases from J; bases unmatched to any gene: 2. Germline values: CDR1 LNHNV, CDR2 YYDKDF (reference sequence). The CDR3 sequence: CATSRGTGLDTQYF. CDR3 bases: TGTGCCACCAGCAGAGGGACAGGGCTAGATACGCAGTATTTT.

V and J are TRBV4-3 and TRBJ2-2, with a possible D match to TRBD1 (6 bases). The CDR3 length is 15 residues. From germline, CDR1 is LGHNA and CDR2 YSLEER. Trimming removed 4 bases at V and 2 bases at J, with 11 bases between. The CDR3: CASSPTGSNTGELFF. The CDR3 coding sequence is TGCGCCAGCAGCCCTACAGGGAGTAACACCGGGGAGCTGTTTTTT.

In its sample, this clone was seen once. The chain combines TRBV24-1 with TRBJ1-2; no clear D. Germline lookup yields CDR1 KGHDR and CDR2 SFDVKD. The CDR3 length is 12 residues. Trimming shortened V by 6 bases and J by 1 base, and 5 bases separated the two germline ends. CDR3 amino acids: CATSPGNYGYTF. The CDR3 nucleotides are TGTGCCACCAGTCCCGGTAACTATGGCTACACCTTC.

DNA of the CDR3: TGCGCCAGCAGCTTGGCAGGGGGTCAAGAGACCCAGTACTTC. Its protein is CASSLAGGQETQYF. This sequence joins TRBV5-1 and TRBJ2-5; TRBD1 agrees at 7 bases. The CDR3 extends over 14 amino acids. In germline, CDR1 is SGHRS, CDR2 YFSETQ. V was pared by 0 bases and J by 2 bases, with 1 base of the junction left unmatched. The full variable domain, its missing parts supplied by reference TRBV5-1 and TRBJ2-5, is KAGVTQTPRYLIKTRGQQVTLSCSPISGHRSVSWYQQTPGQGLQFLFEYFSETQRNKGNFPGRFSGRQFSNSRSEMNVSTLELGDSALYLCASSLAGGQETQYFGPGTRLLVL.

The V call is TRBV18, the J call TRBJ2-3, with no clear D. Trimming cost V 3 bases and J 0 bases, with 16 bases left between them. Germline lookup yields CDR1 KGHSH and CDR2 LQKENI. The CDR3 loop spans 17 amino acids. CDR3 DNA: TGTGCCAGCTCACCGGTACTTAAATCGACTAGCACAGATACGCAGTATTTT. Amino acids: CASSPVLKSTSTDTQYF.

The V call is TRBV4-2, the J call TRBJ1-2; D uncertain. Germline V gene data show CDR1 as LGHNA and CDR2 as YNFKEQ. V dropped 4 bases and J dropped 0 bases, with 12 bases sitting between them. The CDR3 has 15 amino acids. CDR3 DNA: TGTGCCAGCAGCCTTGGTCCAGGAACTAACTATGGCTACACCTTC. Its protein is CASSLGPGTNYGYTF.

Only one count was recorded for this clone. The chain links TRBV29-1 to TRBJ2-7; possibly TRBD2 for D (5 bases). The CDR3 contains 13 residues. V was clipped by 4 bases and J by 8 bases, with 18 bases between them. From germline, CDR1 is SQVTM and CDR2 ANQGSEA. CDR3 sequence reads: CSVVGLALDQQYF. For the CDR3, the DNA is TGCAGCGTTGTCGGGCTAGCCCTAGACCAGCAGTACTTC.

The chain has TRBV9 and TRBJ1-3; D is possibly TRBD1 (5 bases). This CDR3 region has 15 residues. Germline V gene lookup returns CDR1 SGDLS and CDR2 YYNGEE. The ends were cut back, 4 bases at V and 4 bases at J, with 15 bases in the middle. The CDR3 bases are TGTGCCAGCAGCCCAGCTCTAGGGGTCGGAAACACCATATATTTT. Translation: CASSPALGVGNTIYF.

Concerning this clone itself: Mismatch with germline at one junction end may stem from a read error. The gene calls are TRBV4-2 and TRBJ2-1; no firm D call. The germline V gene encodes CDR1 LGHNA and CDR2 YNFKEQ. The CDR3 loop spans 16 amino acids. The CDR3 sequence is CASSEELGNYYNEQFF. In DNA form, the CDR3 reads TGTGCCAGCAGCGAAGAACTTGGAAACTACTACAATGAGCAGTTCTTC.

V is TRBV2 and J is TRBJ2-7; 8 bases align to TRBD1. The CDR3 is made up of 15 amino acids. CDR1 and CDR2 (germline): SNHLY, FYNNEI. Trimming removed 0 bases from V and 6 bases from J; junction bases left unmatched: 7. The CDR3 spells CASSEARTGLGEQYF. The DNA of the CDR3 is TGTGCCAGCAGTGAAGCTCGGACAGGGCTTGGCGAGCAGTACTTC.

V is TRBV7-8 and J is TRBJ2-7; 9 bases line up with TRBD1. Trimming at V came to 1 base and at J to 6 bases, leaving 4 bases not matched to a gene. This CDR3 is built from 14 residues. Germline V CDR1 and CDR2: SGHVS, FQNEAQ. CDR3: CASSLGQGVAEQYV. Written as DNA, the CDR3 is TGTGCCAGCAGCTTAGGACAGGGGGTAGCCGAGCAGTACGTC.